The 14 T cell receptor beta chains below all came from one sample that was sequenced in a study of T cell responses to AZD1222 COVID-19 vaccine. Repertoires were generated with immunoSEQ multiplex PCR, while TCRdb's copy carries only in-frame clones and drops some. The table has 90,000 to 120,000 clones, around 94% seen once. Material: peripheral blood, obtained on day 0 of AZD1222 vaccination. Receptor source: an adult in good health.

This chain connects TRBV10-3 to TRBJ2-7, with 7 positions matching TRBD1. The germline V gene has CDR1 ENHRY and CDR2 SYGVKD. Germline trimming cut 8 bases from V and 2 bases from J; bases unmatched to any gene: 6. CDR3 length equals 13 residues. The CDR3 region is CAIGQGEPYEQYF. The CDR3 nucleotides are TGTGCCATCGGGCAGGGGGAACCCTACGAGCAGTACTTC.

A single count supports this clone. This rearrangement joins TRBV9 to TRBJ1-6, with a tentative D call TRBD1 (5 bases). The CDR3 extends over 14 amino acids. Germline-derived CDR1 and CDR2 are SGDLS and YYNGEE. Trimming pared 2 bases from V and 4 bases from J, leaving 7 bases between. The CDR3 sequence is CASSVGGYNSPLHF. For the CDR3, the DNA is TGTGCCAGCAGCGTTGGGGGTTATAATTCACCCCTCCACTTT.

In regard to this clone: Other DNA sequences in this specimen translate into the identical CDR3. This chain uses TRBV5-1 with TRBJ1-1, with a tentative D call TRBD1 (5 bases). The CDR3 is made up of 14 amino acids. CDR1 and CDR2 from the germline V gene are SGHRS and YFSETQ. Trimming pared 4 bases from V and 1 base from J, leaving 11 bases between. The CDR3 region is CASSLRQGNTEAFF. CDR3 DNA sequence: TGCGCCAGCAGCCTCCGGCAGGGGAACACTGAAGCTTTCTTT.

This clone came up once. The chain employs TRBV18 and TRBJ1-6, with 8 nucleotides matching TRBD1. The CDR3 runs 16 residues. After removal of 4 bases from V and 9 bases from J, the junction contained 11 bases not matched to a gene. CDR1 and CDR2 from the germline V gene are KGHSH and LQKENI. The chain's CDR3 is CASSQTGDRGGSPLHF. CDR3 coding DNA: TGTGCCAGCTCACAAACCGGAGACAGGGGCGGTTCACCCCTCCACTTT.

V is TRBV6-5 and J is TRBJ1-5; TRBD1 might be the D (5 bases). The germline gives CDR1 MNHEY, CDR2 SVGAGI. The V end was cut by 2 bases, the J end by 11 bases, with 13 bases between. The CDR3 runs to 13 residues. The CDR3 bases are TGTGCCAGCAGTTACGAGGGGCGGGAGGCCCAGCATTTT. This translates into CASSYEGREAQHF.

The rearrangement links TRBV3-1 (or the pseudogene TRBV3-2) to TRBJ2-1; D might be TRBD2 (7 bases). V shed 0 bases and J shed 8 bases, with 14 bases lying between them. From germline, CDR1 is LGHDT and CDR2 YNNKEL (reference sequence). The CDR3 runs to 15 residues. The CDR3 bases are TGTGCCAGCAGCCAAGATGGGGGGGGCTGGGATGAGCAGTTCTTC. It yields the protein CASSQDGGGWDEQFF.

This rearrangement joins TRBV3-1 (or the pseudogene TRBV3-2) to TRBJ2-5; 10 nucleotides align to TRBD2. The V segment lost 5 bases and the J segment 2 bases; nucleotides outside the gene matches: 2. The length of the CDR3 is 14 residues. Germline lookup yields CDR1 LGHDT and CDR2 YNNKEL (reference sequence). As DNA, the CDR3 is TGTGCCAGCAGCGGACTAGCGGAACAAGAGACCCAGTACTTC. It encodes CASSGLAEQETQYF.

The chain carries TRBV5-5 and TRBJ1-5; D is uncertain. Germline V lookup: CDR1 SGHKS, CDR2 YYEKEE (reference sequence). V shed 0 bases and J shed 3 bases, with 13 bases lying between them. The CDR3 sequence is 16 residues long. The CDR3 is CASSLGQLVTNQPQHF. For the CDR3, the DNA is TGTGCCAGCAGCTTGGGGCAGCTTGTAACCAATCAGCCCCAGCATTTT.

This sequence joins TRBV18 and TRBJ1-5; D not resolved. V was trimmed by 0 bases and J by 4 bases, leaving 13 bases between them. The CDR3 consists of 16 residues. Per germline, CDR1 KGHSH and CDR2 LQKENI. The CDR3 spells CASSPPGRLNNQPQHF. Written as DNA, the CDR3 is TGTGCCAGCTCACCACCAGGGAGGCTTAATAATCAGCCCCAGCATTTT.

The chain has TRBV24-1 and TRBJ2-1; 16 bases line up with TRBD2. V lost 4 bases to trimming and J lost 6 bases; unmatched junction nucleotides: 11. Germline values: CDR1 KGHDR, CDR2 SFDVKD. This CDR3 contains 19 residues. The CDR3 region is CATSERPGLAGGAFNEQFF. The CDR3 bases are TGTGCCACCAGTGAAAGACCGGGACTAGCGGGGGGGGCCTTCAATGAGCAGTTCTTC.

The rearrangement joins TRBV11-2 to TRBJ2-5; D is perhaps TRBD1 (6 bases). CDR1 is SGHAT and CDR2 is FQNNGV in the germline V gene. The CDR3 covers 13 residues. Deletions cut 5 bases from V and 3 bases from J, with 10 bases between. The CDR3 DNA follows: TGTGCCAGCAGCGGGGACACCGAAGAGACCCAGTACTTC. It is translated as CASSGDTEETQYF.

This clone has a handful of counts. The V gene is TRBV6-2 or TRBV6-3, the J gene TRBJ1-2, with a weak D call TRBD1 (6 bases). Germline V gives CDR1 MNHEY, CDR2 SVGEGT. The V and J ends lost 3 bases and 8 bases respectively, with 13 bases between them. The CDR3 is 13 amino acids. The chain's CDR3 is CASSYRTAGGYTF. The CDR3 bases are TGTGCCAGCAGTTATCGGACAGCGGGGGGCTACACCTTC.

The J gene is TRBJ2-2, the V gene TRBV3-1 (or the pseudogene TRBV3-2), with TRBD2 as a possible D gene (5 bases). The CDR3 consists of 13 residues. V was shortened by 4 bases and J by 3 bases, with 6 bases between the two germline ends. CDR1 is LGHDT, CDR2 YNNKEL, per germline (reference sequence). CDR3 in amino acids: CASSLGDTGELFF. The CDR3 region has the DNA TGTGCCAGCAGCCTGGGAGACACCGGGGAGCTGTTTTTT.

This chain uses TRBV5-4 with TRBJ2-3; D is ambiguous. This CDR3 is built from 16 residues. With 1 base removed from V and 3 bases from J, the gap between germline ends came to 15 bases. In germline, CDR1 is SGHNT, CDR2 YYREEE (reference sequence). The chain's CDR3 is CASSLYVGSSTDTQYF. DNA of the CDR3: TGTGCCAGCAGCTTGTACGTGGGCAGTTCGACAGATACGCAGTATTTT.